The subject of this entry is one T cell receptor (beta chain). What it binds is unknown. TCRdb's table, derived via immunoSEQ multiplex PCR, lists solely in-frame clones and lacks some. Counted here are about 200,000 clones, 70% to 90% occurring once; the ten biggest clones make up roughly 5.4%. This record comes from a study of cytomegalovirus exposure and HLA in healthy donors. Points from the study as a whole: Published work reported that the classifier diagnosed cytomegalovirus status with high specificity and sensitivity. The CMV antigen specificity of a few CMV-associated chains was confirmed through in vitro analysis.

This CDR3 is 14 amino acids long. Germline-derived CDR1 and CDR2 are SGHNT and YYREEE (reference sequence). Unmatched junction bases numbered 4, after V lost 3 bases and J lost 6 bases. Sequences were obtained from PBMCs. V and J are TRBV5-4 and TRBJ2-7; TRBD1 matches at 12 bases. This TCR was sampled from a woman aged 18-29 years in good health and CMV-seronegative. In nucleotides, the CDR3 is TGTGCCAGCAGCTCCGGGACAGGGGGCCTCGAGCAGTACTTC. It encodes CASSSGTGGLEQYF.